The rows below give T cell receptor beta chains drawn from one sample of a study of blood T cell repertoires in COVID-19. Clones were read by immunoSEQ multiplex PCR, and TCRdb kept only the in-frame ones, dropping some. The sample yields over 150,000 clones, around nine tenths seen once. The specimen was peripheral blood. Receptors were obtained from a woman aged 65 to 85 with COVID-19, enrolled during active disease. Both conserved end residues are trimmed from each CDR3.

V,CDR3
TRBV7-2,ASSLAQTGFNQPQH
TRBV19,ASSMSRGYNEQF
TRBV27,ASRQSGVAGELF
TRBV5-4,ASSPGQQETQY
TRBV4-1,ASSQPGGGTSGYEQY
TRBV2,ASSEGVSSSPLH
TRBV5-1,ASSPGGTNSYEQY
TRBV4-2,ASSHGLADTGELF
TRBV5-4,ASSLQMGSYEQY
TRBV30,AWKAQGGGYT
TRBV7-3,ASSAPMTVEDT
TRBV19,ASNVIKGQLNTEAF
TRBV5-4,ASSSLDRGANYGYT
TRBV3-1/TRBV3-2,ASSQGNSPLH
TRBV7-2,ASSQTGRWEKLF
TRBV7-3,ASSPAQGRTGELF
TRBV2,ASSAGTVYGYT
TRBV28,ASSSLGQGSYEQY
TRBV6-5,ASSYVANTEAF
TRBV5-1,ASSLSQGYEQY